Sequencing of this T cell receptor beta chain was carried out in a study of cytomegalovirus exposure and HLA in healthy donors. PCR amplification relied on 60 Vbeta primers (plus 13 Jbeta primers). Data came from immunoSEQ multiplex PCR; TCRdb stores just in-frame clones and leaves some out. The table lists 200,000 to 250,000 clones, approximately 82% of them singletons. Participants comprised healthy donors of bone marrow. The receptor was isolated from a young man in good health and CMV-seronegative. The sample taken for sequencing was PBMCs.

CDR3 sequence: CASSSQGAMAEAFF. The CDR3 DNA sequence: TGCGCCAGCAGCTCCCAGGGGGCAATGGCTGAAGCTTTCTTT. The rearrangement links TRBV5-1 to TRBJ1-1, with 8 bases lining up with TRBD1. J was trimmed by 6 bases and V by 3 bases; bases with no gene match: 7. Germline V gene lookup returns CDR1 SGHRS and CDR2 YFSETQ. The CDR3 spans 14 residues.